The T cell receptor beta chain described here comes from a study of T-cell memory formation after mild COVID-19. The overall study: Largely donor-specific TCR clusters were found.

Trimming pared 3 bases from V and 2 bases from J, leaving 7 bases between. The CDR3 totals 13 residues. CDR1 is LNHDA and CDR2 is SQIVND in the germline V gene (reference sequence). For this clonotype: The antigen is undetermined.

The study's findings and limits: CD4/CD8 balance held among clones contracting day 15 to 85, and later expanders leaned CD4+. CD8+ contracting clones occupied EMRA, while CD4+ ones occupied mainly CM and EM. There were some responding clones in pre-infection memory, which suggested that cross-reactive memory had joined.

In TCRdb, the 5' RACE reads were re-called with MiXCR into one record per CDR3 protein. Among fewer than 300,000 distinct CDR3 sequences listed, about 20% were seen once. This receptor was identified in a man aged 18 to 30 who had mild COVID-19 (a few samples of this study predate the infection). Cell type and time point are not known. Sequencing was done on a sample of PBMCs or a T cell subset sorted from them (not recorded which). The genes are TRBV19 and TRBJ1-1, with D unclear. In nucleotides, the CDR3 is TGTGCCAGTAGTATGCGGCTCAACACTGAAGCTTTCTTT. It yields the protein CASSMRLNTEAFF.